A single sample gave rise to the 14 T cell receptor beta chains below, sequenced in a study of identical twins (dated by TCRdb to about 2016). Libraries were made using 5' RACE. The data were produced on an Illumina HiSeq 2000. Starting from the raw public reads, TCRdb applied fastp trimming at Q25, assembled clones with MiXCR and retained in-frame beta chains. All rows with the same CDR3 protein become a single entry with the most common DNA and genes. The sample profile shows 600,000 to 700,000 distinct CDR3 sequences; approximately 21% of them were found once. The ten most abundant clones make up approximately 4.5% of the sample. These data also featured in a second study, about T cells expressing NK-cell markers.

Sequencing input: PBMCs. The receptors were sampled from a woman under 30 in good health.

This clonotype appeared a few times. The gene calls are TRBV5-1 and TRBJ2-4; D perhaps matches TRBD2 (5 bases). Germline-derived CDR1 and CDR2 are SGHRS and YFSETQ. This CDR3 has 19 residues. V dropped 0 bases and J dropped 1 base, with 20 bases sitting between them. CDR3 bases: TGCGCCAGCAGCTTGGATAATGGGTCTGCGACTATGGCCAAAAACATTCAGTACTTC. Translation gives CASSLDNGSATMAKNIQYF.

The rearrangement uses TRBV30 and TRBJ2-1; 7 nucleotides match TRBD2. Germline V gene sequence: CDR1 GTSNPN, CDR2 SVGIG (reference sequence). The CDR3 sequence is 11 residues long. Germline trimming cut 0 bases from V and 13 bases from J; bases unmatched to any gene: 3. The CDR3 spells CAWSVGRAQFF. The DNA for the CDR3 is TGTGCCTGGAGTGTAGGGAGGGCCCAGTTCTTC.

The chain combines TRBV15 with TRBJ2-1; 11 nucleotides align to TRBD2. This CDR3 spans 15 amino acids. The V gene end was trimmed by 6 bases and the J gene end by 8 bases; junction bases not matched to a gene: 9. Looked up from germline, CDR1 is LNHNV and CDR2 is YYDKDF (reference sequence). In DNA form, the CDR3 reads TGTGCCACCAGTTTAGCGGGAGGGGGCCTCGATGAGCAGTTCTTC. Its protein is CATSLAGGGLDEQFF.

This clonotype turned up a few times. This rearrangement joins TRBV27 to TRBJ2-1; 9 positions agree with TRBD2. V lost 8 bases and J lost 0; bases outside the gene matches: 8. The CDR3 is made up of 16 amino acids. Germline V gene data show CDR1 as MNHEY and CDR2 as SMNVEV (reference sequence). CDR3 DNA: TGTGCCAGCGGCAGACTAGCGGTAAGCTCCTACAATGAGCAGTTCTTC. It is translated as CASGRLAVSSYNEQFF.

The sample holds a few counts of this clonotype. This chain uses TRBV12-3 or TRBV12-4 with TRBJ2-7, with unresolved D. The length of the CDR3 is 12 residues. The germline V and J ends were trimmed by 5 bases and 6 bases, with 11 bases remaining between them. Written as DNA, the CDR3 is TGTGCCAGCAGTCGACGGTTTCTCGAGCAGTACTTC. It is translated as CASSRRFLEQYF.

This chain connects TRBV6-5 to TRBJ2-6; D gene unclear. The CDR3 length is 15 residues. Per the germline V gene, CDR1 is MNHEY and CDR2 is SVGAGI. Trimming left V 2 bases short and J 0 bases short, with 5 bases between. The CDR3 nucleotides are TGTGCCAGCAGTTACGCGGTCTCTGGGGCCAACGTCCTGACTTTC. It encodes CASSYAVSGANVLTF.

This clonotype was seen a handful of times. The rearrangement links TRBV12-3 or TRBV12-4 to TRBJ1-1; D gene uncertain. Trimming stripped 6 bases from V and 6 bases from J, with 14 bases between. This CDR3 has 13 amino acids. The DNA for the CDR3 is TGTGCCAGCAGCCCCGAAAGCGGCGCTGAAGCTTTCTTT. Amino acids: CASSPESGAEAFF.

This clonotype was seen a few times. The gene calls are TRBV6-1 and TRBJ1-6; TRBD1 matches 9 bases. V was clipped by 5 bases and J by 0 bases; unmatched bases: 2. Germline assignment: CDR1 MNHNS and CDR2 SASEGT. The CDR3 extends over 16 amino acids. In DNA form, the CDR3 reads TGTGCCAGCAGTACGGGACAGGGCTCCTATAATTCACCCCTCCACTTT. Residues: CASSTGQGSYNSPLHF.

This clonotype was counted ten times or more. V gene TRBV7-2 combines with J gene TRBJ2-1; D perhaps matches TRBD2 (6 bases). V shed 6 bases and J shed 2 bases, with 11 bases lying between them. Germline lookup yields CDR1 SGHTA and CDR2 FQGNSA. The CDR3 is 14 residues long. CDR3 protein: CASSPGTAYNEQFF. In nucleotides, the CDR3 is TGTGCCAGCAGTCCTGGGACTGCCTACAATGAGCAGTTCTTC.

The gene calls are TRBV7-2 and TRBJ2-7; no definite D call. V lost 1 base, J lost 3 bases, and 7 bases lay in between. The CDR3 covers 13 residues. Germline CDR1 and CDR2: SGHTA and FQGNSA. CDR3 coding DNA: TGTGCCAGCAGCTTAGTCCATAACTACGAGCAGTACTTC. The encoded protein is CASSLVHNYEQYF.

This clonotype was counted at least ten times. J is TRBJ2-1 and V is TRBV20-1; D is possibly TRBD2 (6 bases). Germline loops: CDR1 DFQATT, CDR2 SNEGSKA (reference sequence). There are 14 residues in the CDR3. The ends were cut back, 4 bases at V and 4 bases at J, with 14 bases in the middle. CDR3 sequence reads: CSAMGRSAYNEQFF. The CDR3 DNA is TGCAGTGCTATGGGGAGGAGTGCTTACAATGAGCAGTTCTTC.

The chain recombines TRBV5-1 with TRBJ2-1; 8 nucleotides agree with TRBD2. Germline V gene sequence: CDR1 SGHRS, CDR2 YFSETQ. The CDR3 covers 14 residues. V dropped 5 bases and J dropped 6; count of bases not matched to a gene: 7. This chain's CDR3 is CASSIGGGRNEQFF. The CDR3 region has the DNA TGCGCCAGCAGTATCGGGGGGGGCCGCAATGAGCAGTTCTTC. Filled out from reference TRBV5-1 and TRBJ2-1, the complete variable domain reads KAGVTQTPRYLIKTRGQQVTLSCSPISGHRSVSWYQQTPGQGLQFLFEYFSETQRNKGNFPGRFSGRQFSNSRSEMNVSTLELGDSALYLCASSIGGGRNEQFFGPGTRLTVL.

The chain employs TRBV5-1 and TRBJ2-7; D tentatively fits TRBD1 or TRBD2 (5 bases each). Trimming pared 4 bases from V and 0 bases from J, leaving 14 bases between. CDR3 length equals 15 residues. Per the germline V gene, CDR1 is SGHRS and CDR2 is YFSETQ. The CDR3 sequence is CASSPGPMNSYEQYF. CDR3 DNA sequence: TGCGCCAGCAGCCCGGGACCGATGAACTCCTACGAGCAGTACTTC.

This clonotype was detected a few times. The chain has TRBV15 and TRBJ2-7, with D uncertain. The CDR3 covers 14 residues. Germline V gene lookup returns CDR1 LNHNV and CDR2 YYDKDF (reference sequence). Trimming took 3 bases from V and 6 from J, leaving 15 bases between them. CDR3 residues: CATSRNNPLSEQYF. CDR3 sequence (DNA): TGTGCCACCAGCAGGAATAACCCCCTGAGCGAGCAGTACTTC.